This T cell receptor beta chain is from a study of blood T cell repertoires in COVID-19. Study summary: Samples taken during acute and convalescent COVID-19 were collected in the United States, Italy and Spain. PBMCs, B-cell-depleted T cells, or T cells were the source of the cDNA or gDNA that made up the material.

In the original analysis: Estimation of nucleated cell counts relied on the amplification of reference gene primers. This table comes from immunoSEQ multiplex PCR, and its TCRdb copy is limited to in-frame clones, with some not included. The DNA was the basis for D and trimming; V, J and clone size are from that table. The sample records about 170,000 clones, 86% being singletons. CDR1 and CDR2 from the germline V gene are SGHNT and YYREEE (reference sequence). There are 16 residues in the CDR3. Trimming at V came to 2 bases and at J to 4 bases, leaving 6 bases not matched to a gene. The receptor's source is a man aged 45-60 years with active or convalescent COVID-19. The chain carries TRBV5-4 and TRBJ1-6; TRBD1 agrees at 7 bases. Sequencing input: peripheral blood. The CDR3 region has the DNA TGTGCCAGCAGCTTACGGACAGGAGAGTATAATTCACCCCTCCACTTT. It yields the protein CASSLRTGEYNSPLHF.